The sequence of this TCR beta chain was determined in a study of response to subunit inactivated influenza vaccine. Points from the study as a whole: Authors suggested each seasonal influenza vaccination recruits few new T cells.

There are 15 residues in the CDR3. V was shortened by 1 base and J by 5 bases, with 12 bases between the two germline ends. TCRdb re-called the RT-PCR reads with MiXCR, one entry per CDR3 protein. This table has some 850,000 distinct CDR3 sequences, 18% appearing once. Points on this clonotype: Its antigen is not known.

Sample: PBMCs from blood, taken 5 days after vaccination. The clonotype originates from a man aged 45-60 years who received an inactivated influenza vaccine. The V call is TRBV12-3 or TRBV12-4, the J call TRBJ1-5; D might be TRBD1 (6 bases). The CDR3 reads CASSLGRTADQPQHF. The CDR3 DNA is TGTGCCAGCAGTTTAGGCCGGACAGCCGATCAGCCCCAGCATTTT.